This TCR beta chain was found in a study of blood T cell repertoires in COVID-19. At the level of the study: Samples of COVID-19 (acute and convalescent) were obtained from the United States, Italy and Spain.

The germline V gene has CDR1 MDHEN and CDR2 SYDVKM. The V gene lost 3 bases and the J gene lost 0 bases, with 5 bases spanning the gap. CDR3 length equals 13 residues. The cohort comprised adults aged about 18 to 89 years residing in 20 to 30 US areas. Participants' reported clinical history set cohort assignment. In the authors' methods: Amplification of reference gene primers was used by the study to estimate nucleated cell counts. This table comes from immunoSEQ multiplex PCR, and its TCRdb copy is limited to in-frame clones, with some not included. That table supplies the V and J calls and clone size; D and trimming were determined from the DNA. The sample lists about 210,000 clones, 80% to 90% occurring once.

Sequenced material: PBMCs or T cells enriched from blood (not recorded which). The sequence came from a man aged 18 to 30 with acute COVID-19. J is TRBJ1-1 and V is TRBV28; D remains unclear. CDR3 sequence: CASSFRLNTEAFF. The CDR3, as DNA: TGTGCCAGCAGTTTCAGATTGAACACTGAAGCTTTCTTT.